The 20 T cell receptor beta chains given below trace back to one sample, sequenced in a study of cytomegalovirus exposure and HLA in healthy donors. PCR was performed using 60 Vbeta and 13 Jbeta primers. Generated by immunoSEQ multiplex PCR, the TCRdb table keeps only in-frame clones and is missing some. This table has approximately 110,000 clones, over 60% appearing once. The sample was PBMCs. The receptor set was obtained from a man aged 40-49 years in good health and CMV-seropositive.

The V call is TRBV29-1, the J call TRBJ2-3; a possible D gene is TRBD2 (6 bases). The CDR3 contains 11 residues. Per germline, CDR1 SQVTM and CDR2 ANQGSEA. Trimming pared 7 bases from V and 8 bases from J, leaving 13 bases between. CDR3: CSGGGGGTQYF. In DNA, the CDR3 is TGCAGCGGCGGTGGGGGAGGTACGCAGTATTTT.

Points on this clone: The sample holds other DNA sequences that translate to the same CDR3. The gene calls are TRBV4-1 and TRBJ1-4, with TRBD1 identical over 8 bases. Per germline, CDR1 MGHRA and CDR2 YSYEKL. The trim removed 1 base at V and 8 bases at J, leaving 6 bases unmatched. The CDR3 length is 15 residues. The CDR3 is CASSQGTGGGEKLFF. The CDR3 coding sequence is TGCGCCAGCAGCCAAGGCACAGGGGGTGGCGAAAAACTGTTTTTT.

This chain links TRBV7-2 with TRBJ1-2; perhaps TRBD1 as D (5 bases). Germline assignment: CDR1 SGHTA and CDR2 FQGNSA. The CDR3 is made up of 15 amino acids. The V end was cut by 4 bases, the J end by 4 bases, with 16 bases between. CDR3 amino acids: CASSSGPQGSYGYTF. CDR3 bases: TGTGCCAGCAGCTCAGGGCCTCAGGGATCCTATGGCTACACCTTC.

V is TRBV30 and J is TRBJ1-1, with 8 bases identical to TRBD1. V was pared by 3 bases and J by 4 bases, with 13 bases of the junction left unmatched. The CDR3 length is 16 residues. Per the germline V gene, CDR1 is GTSNPN and CDR2 is SVGIG (reference sequence). The CDR3 DNA follows: TGTGCCTGGAGGCCCAAACAGGACAGGGCGGCCACTGAAGCTTTCTTT. Its translation: CAWRPKQDRAATEAFF.

The J gene is TRBJ2-1, the V gene TRBV27; D perhaps matches TRBD2 (6 bases). Trimming took 2 bases from V and 4 from J, leaving 12 bases between them. This CDR3 region has 15 residues. Germline V gene lookup returns CDR1 MNHEY and CDR2 SMNVEV (reference sequence). CDR3 in amino acids: CASSLGAGRYNEQFF. The CDR3 DNA reads as TGTGCCAGCAGTTTAGGCGCGGGACGATACAATGAGCAGTTCTTC.

The chain carries TRBV7-2 and TRBJ2-2; a weak D match, TRBD1 (5 bases). The CDR3 loop spans 15 amino acids. In germline, CDR1 is SGHTA, CDR2 FQGNSA. With 1 base removed from V and 0 bases from J, the gap between germline ends came to 6 bases. DNA of the CDR3: TGTGCCAGCAGCTTAGGACAGACGAACACCGGGGAGCTGTTTTTT. This sequence encodes CASSLGQTNTGELFF.

The chain links TRBV4-2 to TRBJ2-3, with a tentative D call TRBD2 (6 bases). V lost 0 bases, J lost 3 bases, and 22 bases lay in between. Per the germline V gene, CDR1 is LGHNA and CDR2 is YNFKEQ. The CDR3 extends over 19 amino acids. CDR3 sequence (DNA): TGTGCCAGCAGCCAAGAGGGAATTCTTTTAGCGGTGGGGACAGATACGCAGTATTTT. It codes for CASSQEGILLAVGTDTQYF.

In the case of this clone: The same CDR3 also results from other DNA sequences found in this sample. The V gene is TRBV4-1, the J gene TRBJ2-7, with 11 bases lining up with TRBD2. The CDR3 contains 15 residues. Germline V CDR1 and CDR2: MGHRA, YSYEKL. The V segment lost 1 base and the J segment 4 bases; nucleotides outside the gene matches: 3. The CDR3 DNA reads TGCGCCAGCAGCCAAGGACTAGCGGGATTATACGAGCAGTACTTC. This codes for CASSQGLAGLYEQYF.

This clone was counted a few times. The chain is built from TRBV27 and TRBJ1-1; D remains ambiguous. The CDR3 has 14 amino acids. The V and J ends lost 6 bases and 2 bases respectively, with 13 bases between them. CDR1 is MNHEY and CDR2 is SMNVEV in the germline V gene (reference sequence). CDR3 amino acids: CASRRADGNTEAFF. The CDR3 nucleotides read TGTGCCAGCAGACGAGCGGACGGTAACACTGAAGCTTTCTTT.

This chain links TRBV6-5 with TRBJ2-1; possible D gene TRBD1, 5 bases. CDR3 length: 12 residues. CDR1 and CDR2 (germline): MNHEY, SVGAGI. V lost 0 bases and J 11 bases, leaving 8 bases between the germline ends. The CDR3 region is CASSYSQGKQFF. CDR3 in DNA: TGTGCCAGCAGTTACTCTCAGGGAAAGCAGTTCTTC.

The rearrangement joins TRBV7-2 to TRBJ2-5; maybe TRBD1 (6 bases). The V gene lost 5 bases and the J gene lost 5 bases, with 15 bases spanning the gap. The CDR3 runs 14 residues. CDR1 is SGHTA and CDR2 is FQGNSA in the germline V gene. The chain's CDR3 is CASSPGWQGETQYF. CDR3 coding DNA: TGTGCCAGCAGCCCCGGTTGGCAGGGGGAGACCCAGTACTTC.

This clone was seen a handful of times. The rearrangement joins TRBV4-1 to TRBJ2-4; 11 bases align to TRBD2. Trimming removed 10 bases from V and 9 bases from J; junction bases left unmatched: 8. Germline loops: CDR1 MGHRA, CDR2 YSYEKL. The CDR3 length is 13 residues. CDR3 sequence: CATPTSGRSIQYF. In DNA, the CDR3 is TGCGCCACCCCCACTAGCGGGAGAAGCATTCAGTACTTC.

The CDR3 spells CASGGAYEQYF. The CDR3 region has the DNA TGTGCCAGCGGGGGGGCCTACGAGCAGTACTTC. The chain couples TRBV14 to TRBJ2-7; 7 bases line up with TRBD2. Germline CDR1 reads SGHDN; CDR2 reads FVKESK. CDR3 length: 11 residues. V trimming: 8 bases; J trimming: 2 bases; junction bases outside the gene matches: 0.

V usage is TRBV10-3 and J usage is TRBJ2-7, with unresolved D. V was clipped by 1 base and J by 2 bases, with 6 bases between them. Germline assignment: CDR1 ENHRY and CDR2 SYGVKD. The CDR3 spans 13 residues. The CDR3 is CAISEYAAYEQYF. DNA for the CDR3: TGTGCCATCAGTGAGTACGCAGCCTACGAGCAGTACTTC.

V gene TRBV14 combines with J gene TRBJ2-3, with 8 nucleotides matching TRBD1. The V segment lost 2 bases and the J segment 4 bases; nucleotides outside the gene matches: 2. The CDR3 covers 14 residues. Per the germline V gene, CDR1 is SGHDN and CDR2 is FVKESK. The CDR3 reads CASSQNRGADTQYF. The CDR3 nucleotides are TGTGCCAGCAGCCAAAACAGGGGGGCAGATACGCAGTATTTT.

The chain uses TRBV18 and TRBJ2-7, with 13 bases fitting TRBD2. From germline, CDR1 is KGHSH and CDR2 LQKENI. Unmatched junction bases numbered 5, after V lost 0 bases and J lost 0 bases. The CDR3 is 18 amino acids. The CDR3 protein is CASSPPGLAGLSSYEQYF. Here the CDR3 DNA reads TGTGCCAGCTCACCACCGGGACTAGCGGGACTTTCCTCCTACGAGCAGTACTTC.

Comments on this clone: Its ends do not fully match the called genes, so a read error is possible. The chain couples TRBV7-9 to TRBJ2-7, with D possibly TRBD1 on 6 matching bases. The germline CDR1 and CDR2 sequences are SEHNR and FQNEAQ (reference sequence). The CDR3 loop spans 13 amino acids. The CDR3: CSSSPEGAYEQYF. CDR3 nucleotides: TGTTCCAGCAGCCCAGAGGGGGCCTACGAGCAGTACTTC. The variable domain in full, completed from reference TRBV7-9 and TRBJ2-7, reads DTGVSQNPRHKITKRGQNVTFRCDPISEHNRLYWYRQTLGQGPEFLTYFQNEAQLEKSRLLSDRFSAERPKGSFSTLEIQRTEQGDSAMYLCSSSPEGAYEQYFGPGTRLTVT.

This chain connects TRBV6-5 to TRBJ2-5; possible D gene TRBD1, 6 bases. With 0 bases removed from V and 0 bases from J, the gap between germline ends came to 11 bases. Germline V gene data show CDR1 as MNHEY and CDR2 as SVGAGI. The CDR3 totals 16 residues. In DNA form, the CDR3 reads TGTGCCAGCAGTTACTCGCGGACAGAGAACCAAGAGACCCAGTACTTC. Its translation is CASSYSRTENQETQYF.

This clone was found a few times. This sequence joins TRBV7-2 and TRBJ2-5, with 9 bases that match TRBD1. V lost 4 bases and J lost 7; bases outside the gene matches: 4. CDR1 is SGHTA, CDR2 FQGNSA, per germline. This CDR3 has 13 amino acids. CDR3 loop: CASSSDRGGTQYF. DNA for the CDR3: TGTGCCAGCAGCTCCGACAGGGGGGGGACCCAGTACTTC.

The chain has TRBV11-2 and TRBJ1-5; D remains ambiguous. In germline, CDR1 is SGHAT, CDR2 FQNNGV. Trimming shortened V by 1 base and J by 6 bases, and 13 bases separated the two germline ends. The CDR3 covers 15 residues. In nucleotides, the CDR3 is TGTGCCAGCAGCTTAGGCTTAACTAGCGGTCAGCCCCAGCATTTT. Amino acid sequence: CASSLGLTSGQPQHF.